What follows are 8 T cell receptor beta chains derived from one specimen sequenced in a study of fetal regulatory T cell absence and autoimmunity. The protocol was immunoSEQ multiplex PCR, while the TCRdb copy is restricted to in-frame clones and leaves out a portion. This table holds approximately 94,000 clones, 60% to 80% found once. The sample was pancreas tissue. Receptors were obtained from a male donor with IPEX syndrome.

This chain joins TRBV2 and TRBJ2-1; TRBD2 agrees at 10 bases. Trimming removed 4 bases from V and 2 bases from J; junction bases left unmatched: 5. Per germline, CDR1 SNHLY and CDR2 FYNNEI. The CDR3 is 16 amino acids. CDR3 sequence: CASSVSLAGAYNEQFF. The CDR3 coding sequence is TGTGCCAGCAGTGTTTCTCTAGCGGGAGCCTACAATGAGCAGTTCTTC. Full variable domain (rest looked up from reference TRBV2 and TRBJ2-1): EPEVTQTPSHQVTQMGQEVILRCVPISNHLYFYWYRQILGQKVEFLVSFYNNEISEKSEIFDDQFSVERPDGSNFTLKIRSTKLEDSAMYFCASSVSLAGAYNEQFFGPGTRLTVL.

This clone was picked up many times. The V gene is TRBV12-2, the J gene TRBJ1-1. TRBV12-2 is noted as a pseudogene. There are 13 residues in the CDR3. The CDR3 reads CASRPWDNTEAFF. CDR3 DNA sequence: TGTGCAAGTCGCCCATGGGACAACACTGAAGCTTTCTTT.

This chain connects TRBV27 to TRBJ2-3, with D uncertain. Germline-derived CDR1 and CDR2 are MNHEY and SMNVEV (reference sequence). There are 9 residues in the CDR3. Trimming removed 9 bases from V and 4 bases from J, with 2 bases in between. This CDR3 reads CARADTQYF. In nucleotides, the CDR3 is TGTGCCAGAGCAGATACGCAGTATTTT.

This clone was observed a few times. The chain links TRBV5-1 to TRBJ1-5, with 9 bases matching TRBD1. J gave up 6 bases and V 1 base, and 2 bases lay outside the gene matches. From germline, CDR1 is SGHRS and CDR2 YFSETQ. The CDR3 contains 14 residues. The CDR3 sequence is CASSLTGGLQPQHF. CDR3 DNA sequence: TGCGCCAGCAGCTTGACAGGGGGCCTTCAGCCCCAGCATTTT.

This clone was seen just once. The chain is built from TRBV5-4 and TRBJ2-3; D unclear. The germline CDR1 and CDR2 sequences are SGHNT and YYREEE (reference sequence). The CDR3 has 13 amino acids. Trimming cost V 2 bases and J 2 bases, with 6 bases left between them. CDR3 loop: CASSFDPTDTQYF. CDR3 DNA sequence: TGTGCCAGCAGCTTTGACCCCACAGATACGCAGTATTTT. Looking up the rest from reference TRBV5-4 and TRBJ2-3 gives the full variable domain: ETGVTQSPTHLIKTRGQQVTLRCSSQSGHNTVSWYQQALGQGPQFIFQYYREEENGRGNFPPRFSGLQFPNYSSELNVNALELDDSALYLCASSFDPTDTQYFGPGTRLTVL.

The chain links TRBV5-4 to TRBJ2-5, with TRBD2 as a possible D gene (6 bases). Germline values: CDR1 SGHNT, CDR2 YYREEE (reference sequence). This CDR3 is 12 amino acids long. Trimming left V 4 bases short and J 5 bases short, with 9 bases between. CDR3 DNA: TGTGCCAGCAGCCGGGGGAGGGAGACCCAGTACTTC. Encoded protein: CASSRGRETQYF.

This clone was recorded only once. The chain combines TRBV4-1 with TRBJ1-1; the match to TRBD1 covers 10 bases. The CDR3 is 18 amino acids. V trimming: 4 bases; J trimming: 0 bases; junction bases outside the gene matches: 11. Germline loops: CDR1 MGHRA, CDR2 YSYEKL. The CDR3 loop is CASSLSGTGVFLNTEAFF. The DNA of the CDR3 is TGCGCCAGCAGCCTCTCCGGGACAGGGGTTTTTTTGAACACTGAAGCTTTCTTT.

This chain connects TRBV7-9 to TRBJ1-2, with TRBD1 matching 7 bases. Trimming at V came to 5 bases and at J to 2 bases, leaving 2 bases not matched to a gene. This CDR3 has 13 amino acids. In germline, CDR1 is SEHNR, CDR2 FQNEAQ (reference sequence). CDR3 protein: CASSGTANYGYTF. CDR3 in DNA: TGTGCCAGCAGCGGGACAGCCAACTATGGCTACACCTTC.